The rows below give T cell receptor beta chains drawn from one sample of a study of shared clonotypes between healthy human individuals. TCRdb's copy holds only in-frame clones and misses some; the assay was immunoSEQ multiplex PCR. The sample carries about 2 million clones, over 85% recorded once. The sequencing sample was made of naive CD8+ T cells sorted from blood. The source of these receptors is a man between 18 and 29 years old in good health. Each CDR3 is given with its conserved first and last residue. The D gene is left open where the match is weak. Not all rows give a size; the values are once, few, many and, for expanded clones, a class.

once	TRBD1	TRBV5-6	TRBJ1-2	CASSSGDSGYGYTF	TGTGCCAGCAGCTCGGGGGACAGTGGATATGGCTACACCTTC
.	TRBD2	TRBV5-4	TRBJ2-1	CASSTFLAGSYNEQFF	TGTGCCAGCAGCACATTTCTAGCGGGGTCCTACAATGAGCAGTTCTTC
.	TRBD2	TRBV13	TRBJ2-1	CASSLGLAGLSYNEQFF	TGTGCCAGCAGCTTAGGGCTAGCGGGACTATCCTACAATGAGCAGTTCTTC
.	.	TRBV28	TRBJ2-7	CASSAAGSSYEQYF	TGTGCCAGCAGTGCGGCGGGTTCTTCCTACGAGCAGTACTTC
.	.	TRBV2	TRBJ2-6	CASRDGVAGANVLTF	TGTGCCAGCAGGGATGGAGTAGCCGGGGCCAACGTCCTGACTTTC
.	.	TRBV7-9	TRBJ2-7	CASSGGYLYYEQYF	TGTGCCAGCAGCGGGGGGTACCTTTACTACGAGCAGTACTTC
.	.	TRBV5-6	TRBJ2-7	CASSFQSSYEQYF	TGTGCCAGCAGCTTTCAGAGTAGCTACGAGCAGTACTTC
.	.	TRBV11-2	TRBJ1-2	CASSLDEGLIYGYTF	TGTGCCAGCAGCTTAGATGAGGGACTAATCTATGGCTACACCTTC
once	.	TRBV7-9	TRBJ2-1	CASSSVVVNEQFF	TGTGCCAGCAGCTCGGTCGTGGTGAATGAGCAGTTCTTC
.	TRBD2	TRBV9	TRBJ2-7	CASSPGLAGSYEQYF	TGTGCCAGCAGCCCTGGACTAGCGGGGAGCTACGAGCAGTACTTC
.	.	TRBV4-1	TRBJ2-1	CASSRLVEGVNNEQFF	TGCGCCAGCAGCCGCCTCGTGGAGGGAGTAAACAATGAGCAGTTCTTC
.	TRBD1	TRBV9	TRBJ1-1	CASSVADRANTEAFF	TGTGCCAGCAGCGTAGCTGACAGGGCGAACACTGAAGCTTTCTTT
.	TRBD1	TRBV6-6	TRBJ1-4	CASKDTGADEKLFF	TGTGCCAGCAAAGACACAGGGGCGGATGAAAAACTGTTTTTT
.	TRBD1	TRBV27	TRBJ1-1	CASSFTGVTEAFF	TGTGCCAGCAGTTTCACAGGGGTCACTGAAGCTTTCTTT
.	.	TRBV29-1	TRBJ2-5	CSVEGGQGRTQYF	TGCAGCGTTGAAGGGGGGCAGGGGAGGACCCAGTACTTC
.	.	TRBV5-8	TRBJ1-4	CASSPRYGEKLFF	TGTGCCAGCAGCCCTCGGTACGGTGAAAAACTGTTTTTT
.	.	TRBV5-6	TRBJ2-7	CASSLVGRAYEQYF	TGTGCCAGCAGCTTGGTTGGCAGAGCCTACGAGCAGTACTTC
.	.	TRBV27	TRBJ2-7	CASSLWGPTYEQYF	TGTGCCAGCAGTTTATGGGGTCCAACGTACGAGCAGTACTTC
once	.	TRBV2	TRBJ1-3	CASGRTSGNTIYF	TGTGCCAGTGGCAGGACCTCTGGAAACACCATATATTTT
.	.	TRBV25-1	TRBJ2-1	CASSDPLESDNEQFF	TGTGCCAGCAGTGACCCACTAGAATCCGACAATGAGCAGTTCTTC
.	.	TRBV28	TRBJ1-2	CASSLFQGTYGYTF	TGTGCCAGCAGTTTATTTCAGGGGACCTATGGCTACACCTTC
.	.	TRBV5-6	TRBJ2-1	CASSYGIGGEQFF	TGTGCCAGCAGCTATGGTATTGGGGGTGAGCAGTTCTTC
.	TRBD2	TRBV2	TRBJ2-5	CASSEGVAGGLETQYF	TGTGCCAGCTCCGAGGGAGTAGCGGGAGGGTTGGAGACCCAGTACTTC
.	.	TRBV7-9	TRBJ1-6	CASSLVAGAGSPLHF	TGTGCCAGCAGCTTAGTAGCGGGGGCTGGTTCACCCCTCCACTTT
few	.	TRBV5-1	TRBJ2-4	CASSEDGNIQYF	TGCGCCAGCAGCGAGGACGGAAACATTCAGTACTTC
.	.	TRBV6-6	TRBJ2-7	CASSYSNDEQYF	TGTGCCAGCAGTTACTCGAACGACGAGCAGTACTTC
.	.	TRBV6-6	TRBJ2-1	CASSFQRNEQFF	TGTGCCAGCAGTTTTCAGCGCAATGAGCAGTTCTTC
.	.	TRBV7-9	TRBJ2-3	CASSPPLSTDTQYF	TGTGCCAGCAGCCCCCCGCTTAGCACAGATACGCAGTATTTT
.	TRBD2	TRBV10-1	TRBJ2-2	CASSDSILAGTGELFF	TGCGCCAGCAGTGATTCTATCCTAGCGGGAACCGGGGAGCTGTTTTTT
once	TRBD1	TRBV9	TRBJ2-1	CASSPDRAGEQFF	TGTGCCAGCAGCCCGGACAGGGCTGGTGAGCAGTTCTTC
.	.	TRBV6-5	TRBJ2-2	CASSYSLGTGELFF	TGTGCCAGCAGTTACTCCCTGGGCACCGGGGAGCTGTTTTTT
.	.	TRBV12-2	TRBJ2-3	CASRLGGRGTTDTQYF	TGTGCAAGTCGCTTAGGGGGAAGGGGCACCACAGATACGCAGTATTTT
.	.	TRBV9	TRBJ2-7	CASSVGVGAYEQYF	TGTGCCAGCAGCGTAGGGGTGGGAGCCTACGAGCAGTACTTC
.	.	TRBV30	TRBJ1-1	CAWEGGTEAFF	TGTGCCTGGGAGGGTGGGACTGAAGCTTTCTTT
.	TRBD2	TRBV2	TRBJ2-1	CASSEGGEGMDEQFF	TGTGCCAGCAGTGAGGGAGGGGAGGGGATGGATGAGCAGTTCTTC
.	.	TRBV5-1	TRBJ2-7	CASSFNSPPSSYEQYF	TGCGCCAGCAGCTTTAACTCCCCGCCCAGCTCCTACGAGCAGTACTTC
.	TRBD1	TRBV5-4	TRBJ1-1	CASSSDRGMNTEAFF	TGTGCCAGCAGCTCGGACAGGGGCATGAACACTGAAGCTTTCTTT
.	TRBD2	TRBV7-9	TRBJ2-7	CASDISGGSYEQYF	TGTGCCAGCGACATTAGCGGGGGGTCCTACGAGCAGTACTTC
.	.	TRBV30	TRBJ2-7	CAWSEWADRPDEQYF	TGTGCCTGGAGTGAGTGGGCCGACAGGCCTGACGAGCAGTACTTC
.	TRBD1	TRBV27	TRBJ1-1	CASSLFPGQGLTEAFF	TGTGCCAGCAGTTTATTCCCGGGACAGGGATTGACTGAAGCTTTCTTT
.	TRBD2	TRBV7-2	TRBJ2-3	CASSLVPAGGEADTQYF	TGTGCCAGCAGCTTAGTCCCAGCGGGAGGGGAGGCAGATACGCAGTATTTT
once	TRBD2	TRBV4-3	TRBJ2-7	CASSQGPGLAGYEQYF	TGCGCCAGCAGCCAAGGTCCGGGACTAGCGGGCTACGAGCAGTACTTC
.	.	TRBV6-1	TRBJ2-1	CASSEHSYNEQFF	TGTGCCAGCAGTGAACATAGCTACAATGAGCAGTTCTTC
.	TRBD2	TRBV29-1	TRBJ2-7	CSVEGPNGGGYYEQYF	TGCAGCGTTGAAGGACCCAACGGGGGGGGATATTACGAGCAGTACTTC
once	.	TRBV20-1	TRBJ2-3	CSVSTDTQYF	TGCAGTGTCAGCACAGATACGCAGTATTTT
.	.	TRBV27	TRBJ1-1	CASSLAGVALTEAFF	TGTGCCAGCAGTCTAGCCGGGGTCGCTCTTACTGAAGCTTTCTTT
.	TRBD2	TRBV4-3	TRBJ2-5	CASSPLAGGGQETQYF	TGCGCCAGCAGCCCACTAGCGGGAGGGGGACAAGAGACCCAGTACTTC
.	.	TRBV5-4	TRBJ2-7	CASSYRESYEQYF	TGTGCCAGCAGTTACAGGGAGTCCTACGAGCAGTACTTC
once	TRBD1	TRBV5-4	TRBJ1-1	CASSHHSRGPEAFF	TGTGCCAGCAGCCATCACTCAAGGGGGCCTGAAGCTTTCTTT
.	.	TRBV5-6	TRBJ2-7	CASSYVPAYEQYF	TGTGCCAGCAGCTATGTCCCGGCCTACGAGCAGTACTTC
.	TRBD2	TRBV13	TRBJ2-7	CASSRVDGLAGGRAYEQYF	TGTGCCAGCAGCCGGGTTGACGGACTAGCGGGAGGGCGGGCCTACGAGCAGTACTTC
once	.	TRBV5-6	TRBJ2-1	CASSLNNEQFF	TGTGCCAGCAGCCTGAACAATGAGCAGTTCTTC
.	.	TRBV2	TRBJ2-7	CASSEGWLGVDPYEQYF	TGTGCCAGCAGTGAAGGGTGGTTGGGGGTGGACCCCTACGAGCAGTACTTC
.	.	TRBV5-8	TRBJ1-2	CASSLQEAGWSLYPSYGYTF	TGTGCCAGCAGCTTGCAAGAAGCAGGGTGGTCTCTTTACCCGTCCTATGGCTACACCTTC
few	.	TRBV19	TRBJ1-1	CASKGEGNTEAFF	TGCGCCAGTAAAGGGGAGGGGAACACTGAAGCTTTCTTT